This T cell receptor beta chain was captured by sequencing in a study of blood T cell repertoires in COVID-19. CDR3 length: 15 residues. Germline CDR1 reads LGHDT; CDR2 reads YNNKEL (reference sequence). V shed 0 bases and J shed 4 bases, with 11 bases lying between them. For recovered donors of Cohort 3, there were two negative PCRs, clearance, or symptom resolution. Here immunoSEQ multiplex PCR was the method, and the copy in TCRdb shows in-frame clones only, minus some. The profile shows approximately 250,000 clones, around 80% of them singletons. The clonotype comes from a man in his forties who had recovered from COVID-19. This chain connects TRBV3-1 (or the pseudogene TRBV3-2) to TRBJ2-3; D is perhaps TRBD2 (5 bases). Sequenced material: PBMCs or T cells enriched from blood (not recorded which). CDR3 DNA sequence: TGTGCCAGCAGCCAAGAAGGTGGGAGACCAGATACGCAGTATTTT. Translating gives CASSQEGGRPDTQYF.